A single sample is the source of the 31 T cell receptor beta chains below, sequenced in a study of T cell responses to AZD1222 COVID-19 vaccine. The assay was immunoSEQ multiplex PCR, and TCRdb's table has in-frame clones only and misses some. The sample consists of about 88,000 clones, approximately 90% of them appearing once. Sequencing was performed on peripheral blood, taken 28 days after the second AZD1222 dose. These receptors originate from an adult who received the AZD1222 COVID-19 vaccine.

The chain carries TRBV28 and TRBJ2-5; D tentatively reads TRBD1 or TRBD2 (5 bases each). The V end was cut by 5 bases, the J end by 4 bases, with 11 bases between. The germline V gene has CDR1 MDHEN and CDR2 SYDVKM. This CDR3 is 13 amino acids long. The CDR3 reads CASSLGGGETQYF. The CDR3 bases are TGTGCCAGCAGTCTTGGTGGGGGAGAGACCCAGTACTTC.

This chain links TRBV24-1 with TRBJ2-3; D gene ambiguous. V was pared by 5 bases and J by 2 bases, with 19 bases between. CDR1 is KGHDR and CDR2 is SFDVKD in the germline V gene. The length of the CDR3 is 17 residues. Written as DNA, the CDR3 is TGTGCCACCAGTGCCACCCCGGAAGGGTGGCACACAGATACGCAGTATTTT. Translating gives CATSATPEGWHTDTQYF.

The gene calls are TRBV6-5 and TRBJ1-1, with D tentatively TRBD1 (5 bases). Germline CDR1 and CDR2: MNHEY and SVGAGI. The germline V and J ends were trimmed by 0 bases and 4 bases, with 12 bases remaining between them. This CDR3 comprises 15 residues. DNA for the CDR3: TGTGCCAGCAGTTACTCCAGGCAGGGACGCACTGAAGCTTTCTTT. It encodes CASSYSRQGRTEAFF.

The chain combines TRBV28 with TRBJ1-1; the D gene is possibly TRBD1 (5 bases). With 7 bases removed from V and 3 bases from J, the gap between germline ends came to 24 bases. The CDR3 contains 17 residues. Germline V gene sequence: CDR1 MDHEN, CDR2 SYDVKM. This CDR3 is CASISGDSRRAYTEAFF. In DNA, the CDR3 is TGTGCCAGCATTTCCGGGGACTCTCGGAGGGCCTACACTGAAGCTTTCTTT.

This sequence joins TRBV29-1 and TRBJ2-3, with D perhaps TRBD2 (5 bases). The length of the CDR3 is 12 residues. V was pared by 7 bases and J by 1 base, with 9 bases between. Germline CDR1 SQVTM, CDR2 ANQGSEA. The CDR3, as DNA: TGCAGCGCCGAGAGGGGCACAGATACGCAGTATTTT. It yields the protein CSAERGTDTQYF.

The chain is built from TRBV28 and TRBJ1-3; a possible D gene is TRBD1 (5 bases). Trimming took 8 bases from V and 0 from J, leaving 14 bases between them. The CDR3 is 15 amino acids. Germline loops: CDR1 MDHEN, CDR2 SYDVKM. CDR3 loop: CASGGWQSSGNTIYF. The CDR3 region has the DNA TGTGCCAGCGGGGGTTGGCAGAGCTCTGGAAACACCATATATTTT.

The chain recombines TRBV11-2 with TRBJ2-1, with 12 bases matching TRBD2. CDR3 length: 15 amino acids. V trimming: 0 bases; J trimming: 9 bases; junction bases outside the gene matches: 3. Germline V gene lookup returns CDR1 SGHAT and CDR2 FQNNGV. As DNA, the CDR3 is TGTGCCAGCAGCTTAGAGCTAGCGGGGGGGTCTGAGCAGTTCTTC. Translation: CASSLELAGGSEQFF.

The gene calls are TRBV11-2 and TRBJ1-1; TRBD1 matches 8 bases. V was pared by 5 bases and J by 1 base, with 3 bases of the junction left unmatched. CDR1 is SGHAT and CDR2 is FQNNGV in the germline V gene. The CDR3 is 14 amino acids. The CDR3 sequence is CASSVDRGNTEAFF. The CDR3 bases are TGTGCCAGCAGCGTTGACAGGGGGAACACTGAAGCTTTCTTT.

The CDR3 protein is CASSGVGGSSYEQYF. As DNA, the CDR3 is TGCGCCAGCAGTGGAGTCGGGGGGAGCTCCTACGAGCAGTACTTC. This chain joins TRBV10-2 and TRBJ2-7; 7 nucleotides agree with TRBD2. The germline V gene has CDR1 WSHSY and CDR2 SAAADI. This CDR3 is 15 amino acids long. V was clipped by 4 bases and J by 0 bases; unmatched bases: 6.

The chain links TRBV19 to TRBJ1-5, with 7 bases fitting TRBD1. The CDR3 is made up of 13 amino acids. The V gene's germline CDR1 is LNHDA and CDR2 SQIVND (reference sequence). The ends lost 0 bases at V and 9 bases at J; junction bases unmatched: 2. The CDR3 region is CASSIETGAPQHF. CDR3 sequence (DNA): TGTGCCAGTAGTATAGAAACAGGGGCGCCCCAGCATTTT.

The chain's CDR3 is CASSHLDSTQETQYF. The CDR3 coding sequence is TGTGCCAGCAGCCACCTCGACAGTACCCAAGAGACCCAGTACTTC. The chain links TRBV14 to TRBJ2-5; the D gene is possibly TRBD1 (5 bases). Germline-derived CDR1 and CDR2 are SGHDN and FVKESK. Trimming stripped 3 bases from V and 1 base from J, with 12 bases between. CDR3 length: 15 residues. The variable domain in full, completed from reference TRBV14 and TRBJ2-5, reads EAGVTQFPSHSVIEKGQTVTLRCDPISGHDNLYWYRRVMGKEIKFLLHFVKESKQDESGMPNNRFLAERTGGTYSTLKVQPAELEDSGVYFCASSHLDSTQETQYFGPGTRLLVL.

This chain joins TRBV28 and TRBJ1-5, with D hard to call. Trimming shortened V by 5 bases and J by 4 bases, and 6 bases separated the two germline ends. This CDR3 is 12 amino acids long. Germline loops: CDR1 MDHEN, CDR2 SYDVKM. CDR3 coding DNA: TGTGCCAGCAGTCAAAGTAATCAGCCCCAGCATTTT. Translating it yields CASSQSNQPQHF.

The CDR3 sequence is CASSPASVRYTEAFF. The CDR3 DNA follows: TGTGCCAGCAGCCCCGCCAGTGTACGGTACACTGAAGCTTTCTTT. The V call is TRBV5-4, the J call TRBJ1-1, with no clear D. Trimming removed 4 bases at V and 3 bases at J, with 16 bases between. The CDR3 runs to 15 residues. The germline CDR1 and CDR2 sequences are SGHNT and YYREEE (reference sequence).

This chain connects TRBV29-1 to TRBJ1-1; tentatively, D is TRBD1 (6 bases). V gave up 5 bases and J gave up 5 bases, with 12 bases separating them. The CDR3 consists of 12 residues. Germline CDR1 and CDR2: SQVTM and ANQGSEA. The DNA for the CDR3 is TGCAGCGTTAAAATCCAGGGGACTGAAGCTTTCTTT. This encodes CSVKIQGTEAFF.

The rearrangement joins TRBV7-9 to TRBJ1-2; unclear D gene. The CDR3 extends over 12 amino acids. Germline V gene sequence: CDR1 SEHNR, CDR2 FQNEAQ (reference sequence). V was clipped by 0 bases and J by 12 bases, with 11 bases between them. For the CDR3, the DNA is TGTGCCAGCAGCTTAGCGGGCTTGGACGACACCTTC. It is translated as CASSLAGLDDTF. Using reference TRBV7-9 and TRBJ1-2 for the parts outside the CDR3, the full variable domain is DTGVSQNPRHKITKRGQNVTFRCDPISEHNRLYWYRQTLGQGPEFLTYFQNEAQLEKSRLLSDRFSAERPKGSFSTLEIQRTEQGDSAMYLCASSLAGLDDTFGSGTRLTVV.

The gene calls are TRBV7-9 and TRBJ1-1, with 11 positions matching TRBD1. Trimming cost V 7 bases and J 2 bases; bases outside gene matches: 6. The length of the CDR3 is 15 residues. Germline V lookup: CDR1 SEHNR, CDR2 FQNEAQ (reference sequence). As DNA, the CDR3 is TGTGCCAGCACCCCGGGACAGGGGGTAAACACTGAAGCTTTCTTT. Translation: CASTPGQGVNTEAFF.

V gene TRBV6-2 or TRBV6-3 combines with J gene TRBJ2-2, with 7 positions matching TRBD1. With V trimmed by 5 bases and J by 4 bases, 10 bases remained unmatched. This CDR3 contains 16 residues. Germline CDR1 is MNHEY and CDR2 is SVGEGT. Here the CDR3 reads CASSPPGTDVTGELFF. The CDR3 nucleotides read TGTGCCAGCAGTCCGCCCGGGACAGATGTCACCGGGGAGCTGTTTTTT.

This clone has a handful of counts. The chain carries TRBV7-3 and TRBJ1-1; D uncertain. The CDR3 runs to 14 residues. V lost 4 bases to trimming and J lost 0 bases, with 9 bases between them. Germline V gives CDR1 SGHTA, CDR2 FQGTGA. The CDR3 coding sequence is TGTGCCAGCAGCTCAAACACGATGAACACTGAAGCTTTCTTT. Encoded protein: CASSSNTMNTEAFF.

CDR3: CASSYTASGSMNTEAFF. Here the CDR3 DNA reads TGTGCCAGCAGTTATACAGCCTCGGGTTCCATGAACACTGAAGCTTTCTTT. The rearrangement uses TRBV11-3 and TRBJ1-1; D remains unclear. Trimming shortened V by 6 bases and J by 0 bases, and 20 bases separated the two germline ends. Germline-derived CDR1 and CDR2 are SGHNT and YENEEA. The CDR3 extends over 17 amino acids.

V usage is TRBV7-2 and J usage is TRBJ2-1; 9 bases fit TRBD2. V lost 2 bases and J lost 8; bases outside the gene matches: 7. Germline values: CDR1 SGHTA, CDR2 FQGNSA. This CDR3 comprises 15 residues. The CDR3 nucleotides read TGTGCCAGCAGCTTACGGCGGGGGGGCCCCCATGAGCAGTTCTTC. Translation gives CASSLRRGGPHEQFF.

As DNA, the CDR3 is TGTGCCATCAGTCAGGGTTATATTTCGGGACAGGGCACGCACGAGCAGTACTTC. It translates to CAISQGYISGQGTHEQYF. This chain links TRBV10-3 with TRBJ2-7, with TRBD1 identical over 9 bases. The CDR3 is 18 residues long. J lost 5 bases, V lost 5 bases, and 19 bases had no gene match. CDR1 ENHRY and CDR2 SYGVKD come from the germline V gene.

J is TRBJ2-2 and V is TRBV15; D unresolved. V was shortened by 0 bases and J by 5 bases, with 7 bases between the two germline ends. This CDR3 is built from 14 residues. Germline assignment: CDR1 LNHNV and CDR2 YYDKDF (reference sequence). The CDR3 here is CATSRDMGTGELFF. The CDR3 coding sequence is TGTGCCACCAGCAGAGATATGGGGACCGGGGAGCTGTTTTTT.

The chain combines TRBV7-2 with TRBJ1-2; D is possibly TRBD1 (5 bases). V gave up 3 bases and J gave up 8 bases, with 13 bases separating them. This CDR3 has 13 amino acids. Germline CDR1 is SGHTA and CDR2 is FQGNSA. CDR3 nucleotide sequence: TGTGCCAGCAGCTTGGGACCGCTCCGGGGCTACACCTTC. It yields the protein CASSLGPLRGYTF. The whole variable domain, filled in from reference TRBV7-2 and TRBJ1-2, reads GAGVSQSPSNKVTEKGKDVELRCDPISGHTALYWYRQSLGQGLEFLIYFQGNSAPDKSGLPSDRFSAERTGGSVSTLTIQRTQQEDSAVYLCASSLGPLRGYTFGSGTRLTVV.

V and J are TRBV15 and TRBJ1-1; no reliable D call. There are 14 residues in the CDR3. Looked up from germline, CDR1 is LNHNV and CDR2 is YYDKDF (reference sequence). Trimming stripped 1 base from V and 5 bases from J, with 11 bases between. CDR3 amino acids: CATSRGRELTEAFF. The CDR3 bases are TGTGCCACCAGCAGAGGAAGGGAGTTAACTGAAGCTTTCTTT. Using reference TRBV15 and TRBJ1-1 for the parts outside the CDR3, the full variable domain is DAMVIQNPRYQVTQFGKPVTLSCSQTLNHNVMYWYQQKSSQAPKLLFHYYDKDFNNEADTPDNFQSRRPNTSFCFLDIRSPGLGDTAMYLCATSRGRELTEAFFGQGTRLTVV.

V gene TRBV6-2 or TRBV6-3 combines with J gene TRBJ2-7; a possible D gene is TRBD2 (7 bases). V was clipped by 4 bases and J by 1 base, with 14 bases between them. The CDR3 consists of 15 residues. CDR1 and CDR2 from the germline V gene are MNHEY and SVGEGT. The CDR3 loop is CASSWGGAPSYEQYF. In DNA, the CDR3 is TGTGCCAGCAGTTGGGGGGGGGCTCCTTCCTACGAGCAGTACTTC.

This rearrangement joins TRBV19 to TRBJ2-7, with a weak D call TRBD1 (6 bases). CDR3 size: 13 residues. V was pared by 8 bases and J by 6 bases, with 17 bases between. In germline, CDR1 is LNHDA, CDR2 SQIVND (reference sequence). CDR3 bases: TGTGCCAGTTCTCCGGGACAAAAGAGCGAGCAGTACTTC. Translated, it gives CASSPGQKSEQYF.

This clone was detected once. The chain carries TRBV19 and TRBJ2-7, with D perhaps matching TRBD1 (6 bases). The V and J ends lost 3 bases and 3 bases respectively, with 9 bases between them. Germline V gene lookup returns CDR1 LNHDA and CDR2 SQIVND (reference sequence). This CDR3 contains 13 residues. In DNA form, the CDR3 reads TGTGCCAGTAGTATTAGCAGGGGCTACGAGCAGTACTTC. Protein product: CASSISRGYEQYF. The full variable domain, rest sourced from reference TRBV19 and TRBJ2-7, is DGGITQSPKYLFRKEGQNVTLSCEQNLNHDAMYWYRQDPGQGLRLIYYSQIVNDFQKGDIAEGYSVSREKKESFPLTVTSAQKNPTAFYLCASSISRGYEQYFGPGTRLTVT.

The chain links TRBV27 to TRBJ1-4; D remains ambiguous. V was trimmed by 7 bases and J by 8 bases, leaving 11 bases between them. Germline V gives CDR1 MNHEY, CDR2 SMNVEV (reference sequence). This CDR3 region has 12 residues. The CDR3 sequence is CASKSVREKLFF. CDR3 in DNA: TGTGCCAGCAAATCAGTAAGGGAAAAACTGTTTTTT.

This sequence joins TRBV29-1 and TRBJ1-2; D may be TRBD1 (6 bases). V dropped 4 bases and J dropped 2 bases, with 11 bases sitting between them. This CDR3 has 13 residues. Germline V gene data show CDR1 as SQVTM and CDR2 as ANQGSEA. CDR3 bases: TGCAGCGTTGTGGCAGGGGACAACTATGGCTACACCTTC. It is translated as CSVVAGDNYGYTF.

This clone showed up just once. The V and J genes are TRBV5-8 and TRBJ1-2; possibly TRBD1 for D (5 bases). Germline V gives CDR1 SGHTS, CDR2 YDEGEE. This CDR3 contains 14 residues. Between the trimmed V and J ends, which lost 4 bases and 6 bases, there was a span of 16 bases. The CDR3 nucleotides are TGTGCCAGCAGCCGACGGGACCTCGGGGATGGCTACACCTTC. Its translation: CASSRRDLGDGYTF.

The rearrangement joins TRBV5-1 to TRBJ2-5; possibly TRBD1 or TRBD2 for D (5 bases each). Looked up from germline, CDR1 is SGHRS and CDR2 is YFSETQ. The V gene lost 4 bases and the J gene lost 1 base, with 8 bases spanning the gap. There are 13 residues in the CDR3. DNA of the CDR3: TGCGCCAGCAGCCCGGGACCCCAAGAGACCCAGTACTTC. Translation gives CASSPGPQETQYF. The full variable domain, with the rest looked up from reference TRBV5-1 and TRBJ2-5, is KAGVTQTPRYLIKTRGQQVTLSCSPISGHRSVSWYQQTPGQGLQFLFEYFSETQRNKGNFPGRFSGRQFSNSRSEMNVSTLELGDSALYLCASSPGPQETQYFGPGTRLLVL.